This TCR beta chain is from a study of long-term antiretroviral therapy in people with HIV. At the survey level, the v3.0 immunoSEQ assay was run. Using immunoSEQ multiplex PCR, the repertoire was profiled, and TCRdb retains in-frame clones only, with some absent. The table lists roughly 20,000 clones, approximately 79% of them singletons, with 9.5% to 14% in the top ten. Germline lookup yields CDR1 SEHNR and CDR2 FQNEAQ (reference sequence). The trim removed 4 bases at V and 4 bases at J, leaving 4 bases unmatched. This CDR3 has 14 residues. Every participant gave one or more pre-ART and two or more post-ART PBMC samples. None of the participants with HIV were treated outside the United States. Sample share makes this clone medium-sized (0.01 to 0.1%).

V usage is TRBV7-9 and J usage is TRBJ2-7, with 10 bases lining up with TRBD2. The material was unsorted PBMCs, obtained 2.3 years after starting antiretroviral therapy. The sequence was obtained from a woman in her 40s with HIV. The CDR3 spells CASSSLAGVYEQYF. The CDR3 DNA reads as TGTGCCAGCAGCTCTCTAGCGGGAGTTTACGAGCAGTACTTC.